These T cell receptor beta chains were read from a single sample in a study of CD4 T cells in relation to SARS-CoV-2 and coronaviruses. Sequencing was performed with immunoSEQ multiplex PCR; in TCRdb, only in-frame clones are kept and a portion is missing. The table records around 69,000 clones, approximately 94% of them present only once. Sequenced material: naive CD4+ T cells from PBMCs. These receptors originate from a human donor in good health. Each CDR3 is given with its conserved first and last residue. Each record gives: CDR3 DNA, CDR3 protein, clone size, J gene, D gene, V gene. A D gene is named only where the DNA matches it firmly. Clone size is shown for a subset of rows, as once, few, many or a class of expanded clone.

TGTGCCAGTAGTATAGGGGGACAGGGGGGGAATGAGCAGTTCTTC	CASSIGGQGGNEQFF	-	TRBJ2-1	TRBD1	TRBV19
TGTGCCAGCAGCGAGGGAGCAACTAGAGGGGGAGAGACCCAGTACTTC	CASSEGATRGGETQYF	-	TRBJ2-5	-	TRBV11-2
TGTGCCTGGGACCGGGGAGGCACTGAAGCTTTCTTT	CAWDRGGTEAFF	-	TRBJ1-1	-	TRBV30
TGTGCCAGCAGCCAAGATAAGCGGGAGGCCCCCATTCAGTACTTC	CASSQDKREAPIQYF	-	TRBJ2-4	TRBD2	TRBV4-2
TGTGCCAGCAGCGTACAAGAATCCTATGGCTACACCTTC	CASSVQESYGYTF	-	TRBJ1-2	-	TRBV11-2
TGTGCCAGCGCGAACAGGGGGCCCCAAGAGACCCAGTACTTC	CASANRGPQETQYF	-	TRBJ2-5	-	TRBV21-1
TGTGCCAGCAGTCGAGCGACAGTGATGTTCACTGAAGCTTTCTTT	CASSRATVMFTEAFF	-	TRBJ1-1	-	TRBV27
TGTGCCAGCAGAGGGACTAGGGGAGGAGAGGGGACCCAGTACTTC	CASRGTRGGEGTQYF	-	TRBJ2-5	TRBD2	TRBV6-6
TGCGCCAGCAGCCTGCTAGCGGGAGGTTTCTACGAGCAGTACTTC	CASSLLAGGFYEQYF	-	TRBJ2-7	TRBD2	TRBV5-1
TGTGCCAGCAGTTGGGGGGGTACGGGCGATTATGGCTACACCTTC	CASSWGGTGDYGYTF	-	TRBJ1-2	-	TRBV27
TGCGCCAGCAGCCAAGATCCGGGACAGGGTTGGTCAGATACGCAGTATTTT	CASSQDPGQGWSDTQYF	-	TRBJ2-3	TRBD1	TRBV4-1
TGTGCCAGCAGCTTGAGGATCCTGCGGAGCACAGATACGCAGTATTTT	CASSLRILRSTDTQYF	-	TRBJ2-3	-	TRBV5-8
TGTGCCAGCAGCTCAATCCGACAGGTTAGGGCCAACGTCCTGACTTTC	CASSSIRQVRANVLTF	-	TRBJ2-6	-	TRBV5-6
TGTGCCAGCAGTCCCGGGACTAGCGGGACGTACGAGCAGTACTTC	CASSPGTSGTYEQYF	-	TRBJ2-7	TRBD2	TRBV28
TGCGCCAGCAGCCTTCAGGGGAGAGGCAATTCACCCCTCCACTTT	CASSLQGRGNSPLHF	-	TRBJ1-6	-	TRBV4-1
TGTGCCAGCAGTTTAGGTGGGGGGAGCTCTGGAAACACCATATATTTT	CASSLGGGSSGNTIYF	-	TRBJ1-3	-	TRBV28
TGTGCCAGCAGCTTAACCCCGGGGGCTAGAGGCCAAGAGACCCAGTACTTC	CASSLTPGARGQETQYF	-	TRBJ2-5	-	TRBV7-3
TGTGCCAGCAGCGCATCTGGGGGCTATGGCTACACCTTC	CASSASGGYGYTF	-	TRBJ1-2	-	TRBV7-3
TGTGCCAGCAGTTTATCCTCAGGGTTGGGGCAGCCCCAGCATTTT	CASSLSSGLGQPQHF	-	TRBJ1-5	-	TRBV28
TGTGCCAGCAGCGTACAGGGGGACAATGAAAAACTGTTTTTT	CASSVQGDNEKLFF	-	TRBJ1-4	TRBD1	TRBV9
TGTGCCAGCGGGGCGGGGAAGCAGTATTTT	CASGAGKQYF	-	TRBJ2-3	-	TRBV28
TGTGCCAGCAGCGGACAGGGGGGGTTCGAGCAGTACTTC	CASSGQGGFEQYF	-	TRBJ2-7	TRBD1	TRBV9
TGTGCCAGCAGTAGACAGGGGGGACACCAAGAGACCCAGTACTTC	CASSRQGGHQETQYF	-	TRBJ2-5	TRBD1	TRBV28
TGCAGCGTTGTAGTTCTGGGAGAGACCCAGTACTTC	CSVVVLGETQYF	-	TRBJ2-5	-	TRBV29-1
TGTGCCATCAGTCGAGGGGGCGCGGGTGAAGCTTTCTTT	CAISRGGAGEAFF	-	TRBJ1-1	TRBD1	TRBV10-3
TGTGCCAGCTCACCAACCAACGGACAGGGGCTTAGCAATCAGCCCCAGCATTTT	CASSPTNGQGLSNQPQHF	-	TRBJ1-5	TRBD1	TRBV18
TGTGCCAGCAGTTACCCCCGACAAAGGGGTAGCAATCAGCCCCAGCATTTT	CASSYPRQRGSNQPQHF	-	TRBJ1-5	-	TRBV6-2/TRBV6-3
TGTGCCAGCAGTTTGGGGGGCCTTGGCTACACCTTC	CASSLGGLGYTF	-	TRBJ1-2	-	TRBV12-3/TRBV12-4
TGTGCCAGTAGTACGGCTAGCGGGAGTAGGGGATCAGAGACCCAGTACTTC	CASSTASGSRGSETQYF	-	TRBJ2-5	TRBD2	TRBV19
TGCGCCAGCAGCGTCCGGGACAGGGGGACTAGCGGGAGGAGAGCCGGGGAGCTGTTTTTT	CASSVRDRGTSGRRAGELFF	-	TRBJ2-2	TRBD2	TRBV5-1
TGTGCCAGCAGCTTAAGGACATTGGGCTCCTACAATGAGCAGTTCTTC	CASSLRTLGSYNEQFF	-	TRBJ2-1	-	TRBV11-2
TGTGCCAGCAGCTTAGATTCGGCCGTGGGGTCTGAGCAGTTCTTC	CASSLDSAVGSEQFF	-	TRBJ2-1	-	TRBV11-3
TGTGCCAGCAGCTCAGAGACTAGCGGGAGGGCGAATGAGCAGTTCTTC	CASSSETSGRANEQFF	-	TRBJ2-1	TRBD2	TRBV7-9
TGCGCCAGCAGCCAACCGCTGGGGAGACAGGGGCCCTACAATGAGCAGTTCTTC	CASSQPLGRQGPYNEQFF	-	TRBJ2-1	TRBD1	TRBV4-1
TGTGCCAGCAGCTTAGCGTCGGCAGGGGGGTTTATGAACACTGAAGCTTTCTTT	CASSLASAGGFMNTEAFF	-	TRBJ1-1	TRBD1	TRBV7-8
TGTGCCAGCAGCTCGACAGGGGGCGCTGGAAACACCATATATTTT	CASSSTGGAGNTIYF	-	TRBJ1-3	TRBD1	TRBV9
TGTGCCAGCAGCGCGGGACAGTTCTCTGGAAACACCATATATTTT	CASSAGQFSGNTIYF	-	TRBJ1-3	TRBD1	TRBV5-4
TGTGCCAGCAGCAAACAGGACTACGAGCAGTACTTC	CASSKQDYEQYF	-	TRBJ2-7	-	TRBV21-1
TGTGCCAGCAGCACTCGAGATGGAAACACCATATATTTT	CASSTRDGNTIYF	once	TRBJ1-3	-	TRBV7-3